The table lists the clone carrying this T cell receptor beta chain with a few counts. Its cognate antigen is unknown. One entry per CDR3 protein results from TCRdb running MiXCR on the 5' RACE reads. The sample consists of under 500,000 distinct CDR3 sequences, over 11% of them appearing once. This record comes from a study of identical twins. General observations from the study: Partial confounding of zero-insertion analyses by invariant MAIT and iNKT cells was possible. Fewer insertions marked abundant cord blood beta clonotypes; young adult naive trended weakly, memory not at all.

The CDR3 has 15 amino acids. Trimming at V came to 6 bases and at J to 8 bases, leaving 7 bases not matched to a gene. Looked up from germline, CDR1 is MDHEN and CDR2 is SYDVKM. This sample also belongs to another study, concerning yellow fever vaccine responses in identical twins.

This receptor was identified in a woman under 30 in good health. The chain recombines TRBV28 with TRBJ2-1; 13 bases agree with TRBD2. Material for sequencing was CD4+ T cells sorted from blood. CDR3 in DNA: TGTGCCAGCAGGATCGGGACTAGCGGGACCGATGAGCAGTTCTTC. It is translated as CASRIGTSGTDEQFF.